These 4 T cell receptor beta chains were sequenced from one sample in a study of shared clonotypes between healthy human individuals (TCRdb year 2020). For the CD8 naive samples, CD45RO-negative cells were positively selected for CCR7, yielding a CD45RA+CCR7+ population from which TemRA cells were excluded. Receptor amplification or capture employed the immunoSEQ multiplex PCR assay. What TCRdb holds here is the immuneACCESS table cut down to in-frame rearrangements. Part of the clones is not present; checked against another copy, under half of the missing clones reflect an unresolved V gene, and the others are unexplained. The sample contains under 1 million clones, roughly 92% of them found a single time. 20% to 30% of the sample belongs to the ten largest clones. What was sequenced was naive CD8+ T cells sorted from blood. The cell subset or site label corresponds to: CD45RA+CCR7+. The receptors stem from a man aged 30-40 years in good health.

The chain carries TRBV12-5 and TRBJ2-7; D not resolved. Trimming removed 0 bases from V and 2 bases from J, with 8 bases in between. Germline V gives CDR1 LGHNT, CDR2 FRNRAP. The length of the CDR3 is 14 residues. CDR3 sequence: CASGLVFGPYEQYF. In nucleotides, the CDR3 is TGTGCTAGTGGTTTGGTATTTGGGCCCTACGAGCAGTACTTC.

This chain joins TRBV5-6 and TRBJ1-5; the D is unclear. CDR3 length equals 14 residues. In germline, CDR1 is SGHDT, CDR2 YYEEEE. V lost 2 bases, J lost 1 base, and 7 bases lay in between. The CDR3, as DNA: TGTGCCAGCAGCTTCCAGACCAGCAATCAGCCCCAGCATTTT. Translation gives CASSFQTSNQPQHF.

This chain joins TRBV9 and TRBJ1-4, with a possible D match to TRBD1 (6 bases). Germline V gene data show CDR1 as SGDLS and CDR2 as YYNGEE. The V end lost 1 base, the J end lost 0 bases, and 25 bases lay between the germline ends. The CDR3 loop spans 21 amino acids. The CDR3 nucleotides are TGTGCCAGCAGCGTACCCACGCCGGGACACCAAAAGATTCCAACTAATGAAAAACTGTTTTTT. This sequence encodes CASSVPTPGHQKIPTNEKLFF.

The CDR3 DNA sequence: TGTGCCAGCAGCTTGGGGGGCGAGGGGCCCTTTCCCGGGGAGCTGTTTTTT. Translated, it gives CASSLGGEGPFPGELFF. The chain is built from TRBV5-6 and TRBJ2-2; possibly TRBD1 or TRBD2 for D (5 bases each). The CDR3 loop spans 17 amino acids. V dropped 0 bases and J dropped 6 bases, with 18 bases sitting between them. Per germline, CDR1 SGHDT and CDR2 YYEEEE.